The rows below give T cell receptor beta chains drawn from one sample of a study of T cells in Graves' hyperthyroidism and ophthalmopathy. TCRdb reprocessed the multiplex PCR reads with MiXCR, giving one entry per CDR3 protein. The repertoire holds about 480,000 distinct CDR3 sequences, with around 15% as singletons. Sequenced: blood. These receptor sequences come from a woman aged 18-29 years with Graves' hyperthyroidism. Both conserved end residues are trimmed from each CDR3. For some rows the clone size is stated as once, few or many, or as a class when expanded; others skip it.

v_call	clone_size	j_call	cdr3_aa
TRBV18	many	TRBJ1-6	ASSPESGGRTPLH
TRBV7-9	many	TRBJ1-1	ASSLDTGRPTSSAEAF
TRBV2	many	TRBJ2-2	ASSGGGAGVTGELF
TRBV19	many	TRBJ2-1	ASSIGGTDEQF
TRBV5-1	many	TRBJ1-1	ASSLVPNTEAF
TRBV30	many	TRBJ1-1	AWSGQGKFGTEAF
TRBV4-1	-	TRBJ1-5	ASSQDGSNRYQPQH
TRBV30	-	TRBJ1-5	AWSGYGGQPQH
TRBV30	many	TRBJ1-4	AWSVHGAANEKLF
TRBV7-2	many	TRBJ1-2	ASSLPADPYGYT
TRBV12-3/TRBV12-4	many	TRBJ2-5	ASSLGGLKVQETQY
TRBV27	many	TRBJ1-5	ASSFGTVGQPQH
TRBV11-3	many	TRBJ1-1	ASSLKERGHRGSGTEAF
TRBV5-1	few	TRBJ1-1	ASSLATPTGAF
TRBV12-3/TRBV12-4	many	TRBJ2-5	ASSLFPEGETQY
TRBV5-1	many	TRBJ1-1	ASSLQLLRVGGTEAF
TRBV20-1	many	TRBJ2-3	SARTPHGRNTDTQY
TRBV3-1	few	TRBJ1-2	ASSQAGSQLNGYT
TRBV12-3/TRBV12-4	many	TRBJ2-7	ASSLPGIYEQY
TRBV18	many	TRBJ1-3	ASSPPRTGQGNTIY
TRBV10-3	many	TRBJ2-3	AIKREGRITDTQY
TRBV12-3/TRBV12-4	many	TRBJ2-2	ASSLGGRSDTGELF
TRBV6-1	many	TRBJ2-1	ASKEDSEQF
TRBV19	many	TRBJ1-1	ASSYGHGDTEAF
TRBV5-6	few	TRBJ1-6	ASSLAGFNSPLH
TRBV27	many	TRBJ2-1	ASSPGQGPVGGRPPNEQF
TRBV7-3	many	TRBJ1-1	ASSLNPGQSLGAF
TRBV6-1	many	TRBJ2-7	ASSEPGGGTYEQY
TRBV5-1	few	TRBJ1-3	ASSPRDTFSGNTIY
TRBV12-3/TRBV12-4	many	TRBJ2-3	ASSPKGSSGDTQY
TRBV9	-	TRBJ1-2	ASSVEGGGYT
TRBV20-1	many	TRBJ1-2	SARRTFNYGYT
TRBV11-2	few	TRBJ2-7	ASSLLGTGEQY
TRBV5-1	-	TRBJ1-1	ASSLGGGTEAS
TRBV29-1	many	TRBJ2-6	SERTRRGSGANVLT
TRBV7-9	many	TRBJ1-2	ASSLRGENYGYT
TRBV10-3	few	TRBJ2-1	AISDPGLAVSYNEQF
TRBV18	-	TRBJ1-5	ASSRHPLREGLEFHPQH
TRBV7-3	many	TRBJ2-1	ASSSTRSSYNEQF
TRBV19	many	TRBJ1-2	ASTGVEYGYT
TRBV12-3/TRBV12-4	many	TRBJ1-4	ASSKDEKLF